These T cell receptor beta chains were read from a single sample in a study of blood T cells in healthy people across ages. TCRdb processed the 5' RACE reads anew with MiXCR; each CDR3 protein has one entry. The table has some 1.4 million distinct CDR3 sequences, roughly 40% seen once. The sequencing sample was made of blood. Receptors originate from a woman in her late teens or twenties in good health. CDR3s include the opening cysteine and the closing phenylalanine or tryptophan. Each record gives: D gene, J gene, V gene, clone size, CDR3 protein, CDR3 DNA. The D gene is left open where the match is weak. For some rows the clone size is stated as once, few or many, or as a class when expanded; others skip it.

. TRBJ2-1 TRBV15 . CATSRDLIISYNEQFF TGTGCCACCAGCAGAGACCTCATAATCTCCTACAATGAGCAGTTCTTC
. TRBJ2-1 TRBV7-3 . CASSPGPTYNEQFF TGTGCCAGCAGTCCGGGGCCGACCTACAATGAGCAGTTCTTC
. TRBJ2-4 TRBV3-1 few CASSQDLIGANIQYF TGTGCCAGTAGCCAAGATCTGATCGGGGCCAACATTCAGTACTTC
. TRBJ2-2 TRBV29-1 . CSVVSGRQATNTGELFF TGCAGCGTTGTCTCTGGACGGCAGGCCACGAACACCGGGGAGCTGTTTTTT
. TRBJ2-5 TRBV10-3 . CAISESNSLENVQYF TGTGCCATCAGTGAGTCGAATTCCTTGGAGAATGTGCAGTACTTC
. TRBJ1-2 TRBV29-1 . CSVDGQNYGYTF TGCAGCGTTGATGGTCAGAACTATGGCTACACCTTC
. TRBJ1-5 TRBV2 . CASTQTGNQPQHF TGTGCCAGCACTCAGACTGGGAATCAGCCCCAGCATTTT
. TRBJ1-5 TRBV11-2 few CASSSPGGSGQHF TGTGCCAGCAGCTCCCCGGGGGGGTCCGGCCAGCATTTT
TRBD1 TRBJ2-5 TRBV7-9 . CASSRQGGWETQYF TGTGCCAGCAGCCGACAAGGGGGCTGGGAGACCCAGTACTTC
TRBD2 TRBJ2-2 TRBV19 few CATEDGSGAGTGELFF TGTGCCACCGAGGACGGGAGCGGGGCCGGCACCGGGGAGCTGTTTTTT
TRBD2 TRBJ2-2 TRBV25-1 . CASSEWGRAGPGELFF TGTGCCAGCAGTGAATGGGGGAGGGCCGGTCCCGGGGAGCTGTTTTTT
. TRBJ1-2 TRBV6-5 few CASGRLNYGYTF TGTGCCAGCGGACGGCTAAACTATGGCTACACCTTC
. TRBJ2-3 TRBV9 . CASSVATTHTDTQYF TGTGCCAGCAGCGTAGCTACTACTCACACAGATACGCAGTATTTT
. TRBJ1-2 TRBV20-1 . CSARKTDYGYTF TGCAGTGCTCGAAAGACAGACTATGGCTACACCTTC
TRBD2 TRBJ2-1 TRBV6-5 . CASSYGGSGANEQFF TGTGCCAGCAGTTACGGCGGTAGCGGGGCCAATGAGCAGTTCTTC
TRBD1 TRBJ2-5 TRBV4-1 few CASSQFFADRVETQYF TGCGCCAGCAGCCAATTCTTCGCCGACAGGGTGGAGACCCAGTACTTC
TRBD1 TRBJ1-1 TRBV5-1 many CASSLEGQGRTEAFF TGCGCCAGCAGCTTGGAGGGACAGGGGCGCACTGAAGCTTTCTTT
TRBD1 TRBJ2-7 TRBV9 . CASSIQTGLGEQYF TGTGCCAGCAGCATACAGACAGGGCTGGGTGAGCAGTACTTC
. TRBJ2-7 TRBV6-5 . CASSRVVPYEQYF TGTGCCAGCAGCAGGGTGGTTCCCTACGAGCAGTACTTC
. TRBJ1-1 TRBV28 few CASSLLYTEAFF TGTGCCAGCAGTTTACTATACACTGAAGCTTTCTTT
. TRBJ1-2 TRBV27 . CASSSMGYGNGYTF TGTGCCAGCAGTTCCATGGGGTACGGAAATGGCTACACCTTC